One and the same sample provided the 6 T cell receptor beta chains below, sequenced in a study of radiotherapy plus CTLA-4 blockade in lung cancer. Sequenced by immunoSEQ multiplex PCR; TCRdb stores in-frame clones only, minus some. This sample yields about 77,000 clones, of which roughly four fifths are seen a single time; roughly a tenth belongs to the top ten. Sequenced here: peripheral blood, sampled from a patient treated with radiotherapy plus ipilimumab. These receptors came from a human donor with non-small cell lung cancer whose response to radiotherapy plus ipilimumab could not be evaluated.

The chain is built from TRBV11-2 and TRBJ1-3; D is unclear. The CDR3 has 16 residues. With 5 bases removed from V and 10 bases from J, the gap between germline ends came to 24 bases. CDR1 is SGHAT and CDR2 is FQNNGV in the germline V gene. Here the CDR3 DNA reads TGTGCCAGCAGCCCCCTAGTGGAGAGAGCCCGCCGAACCATATATTTT. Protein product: CASSPLVERARRTIYF.

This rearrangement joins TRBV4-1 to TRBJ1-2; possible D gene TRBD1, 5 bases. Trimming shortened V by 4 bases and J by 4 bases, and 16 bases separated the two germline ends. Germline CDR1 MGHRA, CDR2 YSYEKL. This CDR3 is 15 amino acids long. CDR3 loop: CASSLGGGIGYGYTF. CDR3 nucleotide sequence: TGCGCCAGCAGCCTCGGGGGGGGAATTGGCTATGGCTACACCTTC.

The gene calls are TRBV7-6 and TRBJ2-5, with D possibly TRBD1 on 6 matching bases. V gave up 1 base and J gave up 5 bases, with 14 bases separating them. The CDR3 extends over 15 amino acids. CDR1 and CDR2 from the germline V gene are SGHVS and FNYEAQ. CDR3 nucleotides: TGTGCCAGCAGCTTAGGTGTACAGGGTTGGGAGACCCAGTACTTC. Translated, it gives CASSLGVQGWETQYF.

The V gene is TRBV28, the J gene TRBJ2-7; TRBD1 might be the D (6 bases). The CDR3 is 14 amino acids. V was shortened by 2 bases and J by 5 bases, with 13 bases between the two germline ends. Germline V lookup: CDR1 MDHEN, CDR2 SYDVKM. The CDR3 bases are TGTGCCAGCAGTTTAGTACAGGGTATTAACGAGCAGTACTTC. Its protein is CASSLVQGINEQYF.

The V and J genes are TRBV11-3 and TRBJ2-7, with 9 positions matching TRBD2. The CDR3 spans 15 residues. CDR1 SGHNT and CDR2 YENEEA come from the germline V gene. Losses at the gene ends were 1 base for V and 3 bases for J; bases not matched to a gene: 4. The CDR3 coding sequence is TGTGCCAGCAGCTTAGGGGGGACTAGCAACTACGAGCAGTACTTC. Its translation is CASSLGGTSNYEQYF.

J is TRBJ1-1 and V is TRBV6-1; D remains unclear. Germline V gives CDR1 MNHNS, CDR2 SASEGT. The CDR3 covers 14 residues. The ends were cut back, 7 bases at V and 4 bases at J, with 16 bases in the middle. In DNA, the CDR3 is TGTGCCAGCACAGGAGGGTTGATTGTCACTGAAGCTTTCTTT. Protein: CASTGGLIVTEAFF.